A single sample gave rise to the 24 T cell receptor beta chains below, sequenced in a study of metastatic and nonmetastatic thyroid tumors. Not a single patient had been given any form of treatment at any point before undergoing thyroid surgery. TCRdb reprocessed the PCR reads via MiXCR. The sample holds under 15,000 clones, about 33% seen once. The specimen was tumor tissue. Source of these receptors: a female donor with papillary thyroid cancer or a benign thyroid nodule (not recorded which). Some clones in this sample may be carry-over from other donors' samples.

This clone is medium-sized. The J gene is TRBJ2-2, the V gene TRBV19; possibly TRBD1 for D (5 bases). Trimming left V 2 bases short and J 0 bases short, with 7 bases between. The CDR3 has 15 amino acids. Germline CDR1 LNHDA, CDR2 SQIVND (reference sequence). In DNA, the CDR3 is TGTGCCAGTAGTATAAAGGGGTCGAACACCGGGGAGCTGTTTTTT. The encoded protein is CASSIKGSNTGELFF.

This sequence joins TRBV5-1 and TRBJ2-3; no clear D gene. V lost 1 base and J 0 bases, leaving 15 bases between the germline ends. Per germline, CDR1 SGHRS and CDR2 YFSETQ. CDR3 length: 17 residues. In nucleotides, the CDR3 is TGCGCCAGCAGCTTGAGGTCAGGTCGATCTAGCACAGATACGCAGTATTTT. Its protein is CASSLRSGRSSTDTQYF.

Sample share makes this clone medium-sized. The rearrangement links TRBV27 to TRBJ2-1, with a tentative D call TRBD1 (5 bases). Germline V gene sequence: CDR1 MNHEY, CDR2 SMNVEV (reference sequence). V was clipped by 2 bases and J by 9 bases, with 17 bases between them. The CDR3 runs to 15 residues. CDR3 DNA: TGTGCCAGCAGTTTAACAGGACCATTTTTCGGTGAGCAGTTCTTC. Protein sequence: CASSLTGPFFGEQFF.

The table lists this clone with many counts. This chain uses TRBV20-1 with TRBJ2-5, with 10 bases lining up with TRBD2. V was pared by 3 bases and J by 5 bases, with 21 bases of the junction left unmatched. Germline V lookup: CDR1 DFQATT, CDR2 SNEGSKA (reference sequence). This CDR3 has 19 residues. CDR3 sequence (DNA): TGCAGTGCTAGTCTAGGGCTAGCGGGAGCCACAAACCTGGAGGAGACCCAGTACTTC. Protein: CSASLGLAGATNLEETQYF.

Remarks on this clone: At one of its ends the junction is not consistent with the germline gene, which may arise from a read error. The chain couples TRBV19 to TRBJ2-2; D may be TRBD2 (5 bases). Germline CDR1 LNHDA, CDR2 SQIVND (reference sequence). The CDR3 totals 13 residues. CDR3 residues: CASSMRASGDLFF. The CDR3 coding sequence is TGTGCCAGTAGTATGCGTGCGTCCGGGGATCTGTTTTTT.

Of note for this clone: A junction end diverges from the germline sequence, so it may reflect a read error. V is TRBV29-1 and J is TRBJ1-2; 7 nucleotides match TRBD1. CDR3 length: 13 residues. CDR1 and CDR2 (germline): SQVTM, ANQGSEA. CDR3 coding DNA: TGCAGCGTCTCGACAGGGTCCCTCTATGTCTACACCTTC. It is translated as CSVSTGSLYVYTF.

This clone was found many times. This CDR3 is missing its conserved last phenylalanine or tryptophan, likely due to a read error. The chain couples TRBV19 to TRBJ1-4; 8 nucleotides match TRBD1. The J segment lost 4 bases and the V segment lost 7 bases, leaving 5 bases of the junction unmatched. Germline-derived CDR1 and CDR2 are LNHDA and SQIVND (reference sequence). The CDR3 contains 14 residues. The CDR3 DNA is TGTGCCAGTACAGGAGACAGGGGTAATGAAAAACTGTTTCTT. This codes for CASTGDRGNEKLFL.

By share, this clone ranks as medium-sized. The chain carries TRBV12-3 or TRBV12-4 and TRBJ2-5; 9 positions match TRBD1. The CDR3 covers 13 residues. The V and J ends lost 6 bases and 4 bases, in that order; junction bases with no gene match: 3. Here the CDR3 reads CASRTGGLETQYF. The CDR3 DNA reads TGTGCCAGCAGGACAGGGGGATTAGAGACCCAGTACTTC.

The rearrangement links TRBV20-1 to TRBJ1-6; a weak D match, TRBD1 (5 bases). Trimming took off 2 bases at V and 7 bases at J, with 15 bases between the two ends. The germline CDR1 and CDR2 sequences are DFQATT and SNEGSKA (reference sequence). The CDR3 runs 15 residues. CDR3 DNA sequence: TGCAGTGCTAGAAGGGGAGGGACCTCCAATTCACCCCTCCACTTT. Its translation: CSARRGGTSNSPLHF.

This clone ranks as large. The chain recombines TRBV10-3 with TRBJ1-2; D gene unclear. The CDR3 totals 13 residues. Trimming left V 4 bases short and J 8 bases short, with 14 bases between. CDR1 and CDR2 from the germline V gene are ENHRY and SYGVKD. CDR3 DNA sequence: TGTGCCATCAGTGTAGACCTGGCGGGGGGCTACACCTTC. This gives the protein CAISVDLAGGYTF.

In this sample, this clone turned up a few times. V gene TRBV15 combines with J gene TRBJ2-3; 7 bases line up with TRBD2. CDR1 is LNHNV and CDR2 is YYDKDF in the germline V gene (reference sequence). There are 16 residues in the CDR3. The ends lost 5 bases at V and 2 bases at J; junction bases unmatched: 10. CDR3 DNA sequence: TGTGCCACCAGCCGGTTGACGGGAGGTTCCACAGATACGCAGTATTTT. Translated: CATSRLTGGSTDTQYF.

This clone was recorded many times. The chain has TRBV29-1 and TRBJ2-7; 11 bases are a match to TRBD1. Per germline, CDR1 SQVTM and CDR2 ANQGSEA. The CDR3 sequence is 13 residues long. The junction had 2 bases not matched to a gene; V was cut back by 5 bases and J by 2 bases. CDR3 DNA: TGCAGCGTTCCGGGACAGGGGGCCTACGAGCAGTACTTC. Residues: CSVPGQGAYEQYF.

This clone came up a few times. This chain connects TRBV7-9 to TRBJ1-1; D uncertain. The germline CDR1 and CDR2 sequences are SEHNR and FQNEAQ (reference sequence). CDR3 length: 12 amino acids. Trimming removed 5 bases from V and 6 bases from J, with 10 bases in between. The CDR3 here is CASSPAGSEAFF. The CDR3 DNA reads TGTGCCAGCAGCCCTGCAGGCTCTGAAGCTTTCTTT.

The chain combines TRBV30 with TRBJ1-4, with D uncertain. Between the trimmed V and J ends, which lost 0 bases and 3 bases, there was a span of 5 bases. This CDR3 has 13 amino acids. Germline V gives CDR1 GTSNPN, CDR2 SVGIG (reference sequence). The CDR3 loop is CAWSVGANEKLFF. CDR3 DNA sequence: TGTGCCTGGAGTGTCGGGGCTAATGAAAAACTGTTTTTT.

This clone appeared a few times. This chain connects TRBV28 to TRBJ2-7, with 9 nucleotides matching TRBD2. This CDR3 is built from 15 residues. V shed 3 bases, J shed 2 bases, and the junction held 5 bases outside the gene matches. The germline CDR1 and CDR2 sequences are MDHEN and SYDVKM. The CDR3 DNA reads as TGTGCCAGCAGTTTGGGGCTAGCGGGACCCTACGAGCAGTACTTC. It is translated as CASSLGLAGPYEQYF.

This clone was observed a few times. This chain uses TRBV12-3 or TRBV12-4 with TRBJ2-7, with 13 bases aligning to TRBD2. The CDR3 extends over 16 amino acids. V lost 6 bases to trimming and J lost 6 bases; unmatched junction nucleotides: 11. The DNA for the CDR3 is TGTGCCAGCAGACCCGAGGGAGGACTAGCGGGAGTCGAGCAGTACTTC. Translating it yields CASRPEGGLAGVEQYF.

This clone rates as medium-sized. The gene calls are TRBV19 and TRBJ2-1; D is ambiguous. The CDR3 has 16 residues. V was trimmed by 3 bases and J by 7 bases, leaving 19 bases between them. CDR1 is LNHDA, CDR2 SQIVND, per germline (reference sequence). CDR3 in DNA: TGTGCCAGTAGTATGTCCCGAGTGGTCCTTGGGAATGAGCAGTTCTTC. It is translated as CASSMSRVVLGNEQFF.

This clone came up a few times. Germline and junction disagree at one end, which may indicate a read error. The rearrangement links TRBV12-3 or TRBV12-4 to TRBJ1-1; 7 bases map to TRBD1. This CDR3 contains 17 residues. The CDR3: CACSLSPRTGSDTEAFF. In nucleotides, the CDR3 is TGTGCCTGCAGTTTATCCCCAAGGACAGGATCGGACACTGAAGCTTTCTTT.

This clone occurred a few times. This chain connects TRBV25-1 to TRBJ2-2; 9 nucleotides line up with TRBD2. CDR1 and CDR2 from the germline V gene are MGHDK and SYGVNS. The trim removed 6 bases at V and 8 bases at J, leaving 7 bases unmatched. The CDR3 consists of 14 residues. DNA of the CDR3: TGTGCCAGCAGCCGACTAGCGGTCACTGGGGAGCTGTTTTTT. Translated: CASSRLAVTGELFF.

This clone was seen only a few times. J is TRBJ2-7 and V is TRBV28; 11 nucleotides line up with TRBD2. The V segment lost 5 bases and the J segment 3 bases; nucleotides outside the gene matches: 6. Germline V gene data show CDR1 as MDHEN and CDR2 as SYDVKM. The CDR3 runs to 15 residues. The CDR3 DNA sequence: TGTGCCAGCAGTATACTAGCGGGAGAGGGCTACGAGCAGTACTTC. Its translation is CASSILAGEGYEQYF.

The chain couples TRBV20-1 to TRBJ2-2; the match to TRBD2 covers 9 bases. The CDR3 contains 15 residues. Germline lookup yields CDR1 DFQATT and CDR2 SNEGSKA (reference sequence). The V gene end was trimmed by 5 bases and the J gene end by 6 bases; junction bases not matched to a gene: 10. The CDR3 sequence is CSALRSGRGAGELFF. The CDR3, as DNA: TGCAGTGCTCTACGTAGCGGGAGAGGCGCCGGGGAGCTGTTTTTT.

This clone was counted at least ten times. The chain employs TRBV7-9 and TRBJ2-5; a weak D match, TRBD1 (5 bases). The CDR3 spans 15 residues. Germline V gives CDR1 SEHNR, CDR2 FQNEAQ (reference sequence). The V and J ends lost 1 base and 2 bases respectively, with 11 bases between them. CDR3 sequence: CASSLVRQLQETQYF. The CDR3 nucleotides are TGTGCCAGCAGCTTAGTAAGACAGCTTCAAGAGACCCAGTACTTC.

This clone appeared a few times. The DNA of the CDR3 is TGTGCCAGCAGCCAGGCGGGAGGGGGTTACGAGCAGTACTTC. Translated: CASSQAGGGYEQYF. The chain employs TRBV6-1 and TRBJ2-7, with 9 bases matching TRBD2. Germline values: CDR1 MNHNS, CDR2 SASEGT. V trimming: 6 bases; J trimming: 4 bases; junction bases outside the gene matches: 7. The length of the CDR3 is 14 residues.

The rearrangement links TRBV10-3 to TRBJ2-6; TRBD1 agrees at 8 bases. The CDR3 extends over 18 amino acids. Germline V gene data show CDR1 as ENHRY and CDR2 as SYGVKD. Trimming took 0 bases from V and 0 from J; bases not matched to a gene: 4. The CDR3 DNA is TGTGCCATCAGTGAGTCCTCGGACAGGGACTCTGGGGCCAACGTCCTGACTTTC. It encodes CAISESSDRDSGANVLTF.